Following are 22 T cell receptor beta chains from one sample sequenced in a study of cytomegalovirus exposure and HLA in healthy donors. The primer mix had 60 Vbeta and 13 Jbeta primers. Generated by immunoSEQ multiplex PCR, the TCRdb table keeps only in-frame clones and is missing some. This table has about 130,000 clones, 6.5% to 9.5% appearing once. The sequenced sample consisted of PBMCs. These receptors were obtained from a man in his forties in good health and CMV-seronegative.

This clone was picked up a small number of times. CDR3 coding DNA: TGTGCCAGTAGTATCGGCCAGGGGAGCTCCTATAATTCACCCCTCCACTTT. The encoded protein is CASSIGQGSSYNSPLHF. V usage is TRBV19 and J usage is TRBJ1-6; D is perhaps TRBD1 (6 bases). The V gene lost 3 bases and the J gene lost 0 bases, with 12 bases spanning the gap. Germline CDR1 is LNHDA and CDR2 is SQIVND (reference sequence). The CDR3 spans 17 residues.

There are a few counts of this clone. The V and J genes are TRBV6-5 and TRBJ2-3, with 9 bases matching TRBD1. Germline CDR1 MNHEY, CDR2 SVGAGI. The ends lost 5 bases at V and 7 bases at J; junction bases unmatched: 13. The length of the CDR3 is 16 residues. The CDR3 is CASSHYPGQGVNTQYF. The CDR3 DNA sequence: TGTGCCAGCAGTCACTACCCGGGACAGGGTGTTAATACGCAGTATTTT.

CDR3 residues: CASSLLAGVKDTQYF. CDR3 DNA sequence: TGTGCCAGCAGCCTCTTAGCGGGGGTGAAAGATACGCAGTATTTT. V and J are TRBV4-2 and TRBJ2-3; 9 bases are shared with TRBD2. The germline V gene encodes CDR1 LGHNA and CDR2 YNFKEQ. The CDR3 sequence is 15 residues long. The trim removed 4 bases at V and 5 bases at J, leaving 7 bases unmatched.

This rearrangement joins TRBV7-9 to TRBJ1-1; TRBD1 agrees at 7 bases. The CDR3 extends over 18 amino acids. Germline V gives CDR1 SEHNR, CDR2 FQNEAQ (reference sequence). After removal of 5 bases from V and 5 bases from J, the junction contained 20 bases not matched to a gene. The CDR3 is CASSPPNRQGRRFTEAFF. Here the CDR3 DNA reads TGTGCCAGCAGCCCCCCCAACCGACAGGGAAGGAGGTTTACTGAAGCTTTCTTT.

This clone was found a few times. J is TRBJ1-1 and V is TRBV27; D gene unclear. The germline V and J ends were trimmed by 0 bases and 6 bases, with 11 bases remaining between them. In germline, CDR1 is MNHEY, CDR2 SMNVEV (reference sequence). The CDR3 is made up of 14 amino acids. The CDR3 reads CASSLSMARAEAFF. Here the CDR3 DNA reads TGTGCCAGCAGTTTATCGATGGCGCGGGCTGAAGCTTTCTTT.

This clone was detected only a few times. The V gene is TRBV30, the J gene TRBJ1-1; tentative D call: TRBD1 (5 bases). This CDR3 has 12 amino acids. Between the trimmed V and J ends, which lost 3 bases and 7 bases, there was a span of 12 bases. Germline-derived CDR1 and CDR2 are GTSNPN and SVGIG (reference sequence). The CDR3 region is CAWSRGGVEAFF. CDR3 nucleotides: TGTGCCTGGAGCCGGGGGGGGGTTGAAGCTTTCTTT.

This clone came up a few times. The gene calls are TRBV19 and TRBJ2-1; 8 bases line up with TRBD1. This CDR3 contains 15 residues. Trimming at V came to 6 bases and at J to 0 bases, leaving 4 bases not matched to a gene. The V gene's germline CDR1 is LNHDA and CDR2 SQIVND (reference sequence). CDR3 bases: TGTGCCAGTAGCCACACAGGGGGCTCCTACAATGAGCAGTTCTTC. Protein: CASSHTGGSYNEQFF.

In this sample, this clone turned up a few times. The V gene is TRBV2, the J gene TRBJ2-6, with TRBD1 matching over 7 bases. CDR1 is SNHLY and CDR2 is FYNNEI in the germline V gene. This CDR3 is built from 16 residues. After removal of 7 bases from V and 1 base from J, the junction contained 7 bases not matched to a gene. This chain's CDR3 is CASKWGQLSGANVLTF. CDR3 bases: TGTGCCAGCAAATGGGGACAGCTTTCTGGGGCCAACGTCCTGACTTTC.

This clone was counted a few times. The J gene is TRBJ2-1, the V gene TRBV5-8; 12 bases are shared with TRBD2. There are 15 residues in the CDR3. Unmatched junction bases numbered 3, after V lost 3 bases and J lost 5 bases. Germline lookup yields CDR1 SGHTS and CDR2 YDEGEE. The CDR3 reads CASSSRLAGDNEQFF. The CDR3 bases are TGTGCCAGCAGCTCAAGACTAGCGGGGGACAATGAGCAGTTCTTC.

The chain recombines TRBV7-2 with TRBJ2-7; TRBD2 agrees at 11 bases. Losses at the gene ends were 5 bases for V and 2 bases for J; bases not matched to a gene: 5. This CDR3 contains 15 residues. CDR1 and CDR2 (germline): SGHTA, FQGNSA. Here the CDR3 DNA reads TGTGCCAGCAGCGCTAGCGGGGGGCTGCCCTACGAGCAGTACTTC. It is translated as CASSASGGLPYEQYF.

This chain links TRBV2 with TRBJ2-7; 8 bases line up with TRBD2. The trim removed 11 bases at V and 2 bases at J, leaving 8 bases unmatched. Germline CDR1 SNHLY, CDR2 FYNNEI. This CDR3 is built from 13 residues. The CDR3 here is CASSGGGTYEQYF. The DNA of the CDR3 is TGTGCCTCTTCAGGCGGGGGGACCTACGAGCAGTACTTC.

This clone was observed a few times. The rearrangement links TRBV7-8 to TRBJ2-1; 12 positions match TRBD2. Germline-derived CDR1 and CDR2 are SGHVS and FQNEAQ. After removal of 4 bases from V and 0 bases from J, the junction contained 7 bases not matched to a gene. This CDR3 has 18 residues. The CDR3: CASSSWTSGARSYNEQFF. CDR3 coding DNA: TGTGCCAGCAGCTCGTGGACTAGCGGGGCCCGCTCCTACAATGAGCAGTTCTTC.

This clone was seen only a few times. The J gene is TRBJ1-5, the V gene TRBV7-2; possible D gene TRBD1, 5 bases. Germline assignment: CDR1 SGHTA and CDR2 FQGNSA. The CDR3 is 15 residues long. Trimming stripped 1 base from V and 2 bases from J, with 9 bases between. The chain's CDR3 is CASSLGIRGNQPQHF. The CDR3 nucleotides read TGTGCCAGCAGCTTAGGGATCAGGGGCAATCAGCCCCAGCATTTT.

The chain employs TRBV19 and TRBJ2-2; a weak D match, TRBD1 (5 bases). CDR1 LNHDA and CDR2 SQIVND come from the germline V gene (reference sequence). V lost 0 bases and J lost 5, with 16 bases in between. CDR3 length equals 17 residues. The DNA for the CDR3 is TGTGCCAGTAGTATAGATCTTGGCAGGGTTGGAACCGGGGAGCTGTTTTTT. Encoded protein: CASSIDLGRVGTGELFF.

This clone has just a few counts. V is TRBV11-2 and J is TRBJ1-2; TRBD1 matches at 7 bases. Trimming took 1 base from V and 4 from J; bases not matched to a gene: 6. CDR3 length equals 15 residues. CDR1 and CDR2 (germline): SGHAT, FQNNGV. The chain's CDR3 is CASSLAGQRIYGYTF. CDR3 nucleotides: TGTGCCAGCAGCTTAGCGGGACAGCGCATCTATGGCTACACCTTC.

This clone was picked up a small number of times. The rearrangement links TRBV27 to TRBJ2-1; D uncertain. Looked up from germline, CDR1 is MNHEY and CDR2 is SMNVEV (reference sequence). The CDR3 is 17 residues long. V was shortened by 6 bases and J by 7 bases, with 25 bases between the two germline ends. This CDR3 reads CASSPPTATPTKNEQFF. CDR3 nucleotide sequence: TGTGCCAGCAGCCCCCCCACAGCCACTCCGACAAAAAATGAGCAGTTCTTC.

This clone appeared a few times. J is TRBJ2-1 and V is TRBV5-1; 12 bases are shared with TRBD2. Germline values: CDR1 SGHRS, CDR2 YFSETQ. V shed 0 bases, J shed 1 base, and the junction held 2 bases outside the gene matches. The CDR3 consists of 17 residues. The DNA of the CDR3 is TGCGCCAGCAGCTTGGAGCTAGCGGGGGGGTCCTACAATGAGCAGTTCTTC. Translating it yields CASSLELAGGSYNEQFF. Based on the CDR3 plus reference TRBV5-1 and TRBJ2-1, the full variable domain is KAGVTQTPRYLIKTRGQQVTLSCSPISGHRSVSWYQQTPGQGLQFLFEYFSETQRNKGNFPGRFSGRQFSNSRSEMNVSTLELGDSALYLCASSLELAGGSYNEQFFGPGTRLTVL.

The V and J genes are TRBV15 and TRBJ1-6; weak D call: TRBD1 (5 bases). This CDR3 region has 15 residues. Trimming stripped 3 bases from V and 9 bases from J, with 15 bases between. Germline CDR1 is LNHNV and CDR2 is YYDKDF (reference sequence). CDR3 nucleotides: TGTGCCACCAGCAGTACGGGACCCGGGGGTTCACCCCTCCACTTT. Its protein product is CATSSTGPGGSPLHF.

This clone was seen a few times. The V call is TRBV27, the J call TRBJ2-7; 9 bases agree with TRBD2. Trimming took 6 bases from V and 3 from J; bases not matched to a gene: 3. This CDR3 is built from 13 residues. Germline loops: CDR1 MNHEY, CDR2 SMNVEV (reference sequence). The CDR3 loop reads CASRGTSFYEQYF. The DNA for the CDR3 is TGTGCCAGCAGAGGGACTAGCTTCTACGAGCAGTACTTC.

This clone was detected only a few times. The chain has TRBV9 and TRBJ1-4; weak D call: TRBD1 (5 bases). With 0 bases removed from V and 7 bases from J, the gap between germline ends came to 10 bases. CDR3 length: 14 amino acids. Germline V gives CDR1 SGDLS, CDR2 YYNGEE. The CDR3 sequence: CASSVAGRSEKLFF. The CDR3 region has the DNA TGTGCCAGCAGCGTAGCAGGGCGGAGTGAAAAACTGTTTTTT.

Comment on this clone: Other nucleotide sequences from this sample produce the same CDR3. The rearrangement joins TRBV7-8 to TRBJ2-2; D is perhaps TRBD1 (5 bases). Trimming cost V 5 bases and J 9 bases, with 19 bases left between them. The CDR3 length is 15 residues. Germline V gives CDR1 SGHVS, CDR2 FQNEAQ. The CDR3 bases are TGTGCCAGCAGCCTGGGGCCCCCCAGTGGCCGGGAGCTGTTTTTT. Amino acid sequence: CASSLGPPSGRELFF.

This clone has more than one count but fewer than ten. This chain connects TRBV7-2 to TRBJ1-2, with 7 bases that match TRBD1. In germline, CDR1 is SGHTA, CDR2 FQGNSA. This CDR3 contains 14 residues. The J segment lost 3 bases and the V segment lost 0 bases, leaving 1 base of the junction unmatched. The CDR3 nucleotides are TGTGCCAGCAGCTTAGCTGGACAGGACTATGGCTACACCTTC. This sequence encodes CASSLAGQDYGYTF.